This T cell receptor beta chain was identified in a study of PD-L1 blockade in urothelial cancer. Profiling relied on immunoSEQ multiplex PCR, and the TCRdb table lists in-frame clones only, not all of them. The sample carries roughly 36,000 clones, around nine tenths recorded once. The material sequenced was PBMCs, taken around atezolizumab (anti-PD-L1) treatment. The origin of this receptor is a man aged 55 to 70 with urothelial cancer.

CDR3 nucleotides: TGTGCCAGCAGTTATTTTCGCGGGCTCGGGGAGCTGTTTTTT. Amino acids: CASSYFRGLGELFF. The rearrangement uses TRBV6-5 and TRBJ2-2; maybe TRBD2 (5 bases). Looked up from germline, CDR1 is MNHEY and CDR2 is SVGAGI. V was pared by 3 bases and J by 7 bases, with 12 bases between. This CDR3 comprises 14 residues.